The 21 T cell receptor beta chains below were found in one sample sequenced in a study of cytomegalovirus exposure and HLA in healthy donors (dated by TCRdb to 2017 to 2019). The library was generated by the immunoSEQ multiplex PCR assay. In TCRdb, the immuneACCESS table is reduced to in-frame sequences with V and J assigned. These tables do not hold every clone; where another copy was compared, an unresolved V gene accounts for under half, and the others remain unexplained. This sample has roughly 100,000 clones in its table, and around 85% of those were observed once. The leading ten clones occupy approximately 22% of the sample. Source material: PBMCs. These receptors came from a man between 18 and 29 years old in good health and CMV-seropositive.

This chain uses TRBV5-4 with TRBJ2-2; 8 bases are a match to TRBD1. The CDR3 has 17 residues. V lost 0 bases, J lost 4 bases, and 8 bases stayed unmatched. CDR1 and CDR2 (germline): SGHNT, YYREEE (reference sequence). In DNA form, the CDR3 reads TGTGCCAGCAGCTTGGTTCCGGGACAGGTCGTCACCGGGGAGCTGTTTTTT. This encodes CASSLVPGQVVTGELFF. Full variable domain (rest looked up from reference TRBV5-4 and TRBJ2-2): ETGVTQSPTHLIKTRGQQVTLRCSSQSGHNTVSWYQQALGQGPQFIFQYYREEENGRGNFPPRFSGLQFPNYSSELNVNALELDDSALYLCASSLVPGQVVTGELFFGEGSRLTVL.

A single count supports this clone. The rearrangement links TRBV25-1 to TRBJ2-5; 9 nucleotides line up with TRBD2. The CDR3 covers 17 residues. J gave up 3 bases and V 1 base, and 9 bases lay outside the gene matches. Germline CDR1 reads MGHDK; CDR2 reads SYGVNS. The CDR3 region is CASSELISGLAEETQYF. The CDR3 nucleotides read TGTGCCAGCAGTGAATTAATCTCGGGACTAGCCGAAGAGACCCAGTACTTC.

V usage is TRBV19 and J usage is TRBJ1-1; D might be TRBD1 (6 bases). Per the germline V gene, CDR1 is LNHDA and CDR2 is SQIVND (reference sequence). This CDR3 region has 14 residues. The V end lost 0 bases, the J end lost 4 bases, and 9 bases lay between the germline ends. CDR3 residues: CASSIDRGGTEAFF. As DNA, the CDR3 is TGTGCCAGTAGTATAGACAGGGGCGGCACTGAAGCTTTCTTT.

As concerns this clone: A much bigger clone sits one base away, suggesting this may be a read error. Other DNA sequences in the sample encode the same CDR3. The V and J genes are TRBV7-3 and TRBJ2-2; D not certain. Germline V gene data show CDR1 as SGHTA and CDR2 as FQGTGA. This CDR3 is 13 amino acids long. Trimming removed 6 bases from V and 1 base from J, with 6 bases in between. DNA of the CDR3: TGTGCCAGCAGTCCACAGAACACCGGGGAGCTGTTTTTT. Its translation is CASSPQNTGELFF.

This chain joins TRBV25-1 and TRBJ2-5; 8 bases are shared with TRBD2. V was pared by 8 bases and J by 2 bases, with 10 bases of the junction left unmatched. Per the germline V gene, CDR1 is MGHDK and CDR2 is SYGVNS. This CDR3 has 15 amino acids. The CDR3 DNA follows: TGTGCCAGCGGGGCCCTAGCGGGTGTACAAGAGACCCAGTACTTC. It is translated as CASGALAGVQETQYF.

The J gene is TRBJ2-7, the V gene TRBV11-3; no definite D call. There are 13 residues in the CDR3. Germline CDR1 reads SGHNT; CDR2 reads YENEEA. V was clipped by 3 bases and J by 1 base, with 7 bases between them. The CDR3 sequence is CASSFSGSYEQYV. CDR3 nucleotide sequence: TGTGCCAGCAGCTTTTCAGGATCCTACGAGCAGTACGTC.

The chain employs TRBV2 and TRBJ2-1; TRBD2 might be the D (6 bases). CDR1 and CDR2 (germline): SNHLY, FYNNEI. Deletions cut 7 bases from V and 0 bases from J, with 16 bases between. The CDR3 sequence is 16 residues long. CDR3 protein: CASTGVGRFSYNEQFF. The CDR3 region has the DNA TGTGCCAGCACGGGGGTGGGGCGCTTCTCCTACAATGAGCAGTTCTTC.

Here the CDR3 DNA reads TGTGCCAGCAGCCCAGGGCGCTCTGGGGCCAACGTCCTGACTTTC. It codes for CASSPGRSGANVLTF. V gene TRBV7-9 combines with J gene TRBJ2-6, with D tentatively TRBD1 (5 bases). Germline V CDR1 and CDR2: SEHNR, FQNEAQ (reference sequence). The CDR3 spans 15 residues. Trimming pared 5 bases from V and 0 bases from J, leaving 8 bases between.

This chain joins TRBV28 and TRBJ1-5, with D hard to call. Trimming took off 6 bases at V and 5 bases at J, with 14 bases between the two ends. Germline loops: CDR1 MDHEN, CDR2 SYDVKM. There are 14 residues in the CDR3. For the CDR3, the DNA is TGTGCCAGCAGCCGGCAGGTGACCTATCAGCCCCAGCATTTT. This encodes CASSRQVTYQPQHF.

The J gene is TRBJ2-1, the V gene TRBV28; 7 bases align to TRBD2. Unmatched junction bases numbered 3, after V lost 4 bases and J lost 3 bases. The germline CDR1 and CDR2 sequences are MDHEN and SYDVKM. CDR3 size: 14 residues. The CDR3 here is CASSSSGGYNEQFF. The CDR3 nucleotides are TGTGCCAGCAGTTCTAGCGGCGGCTACAATGAGCAGTTCTTC.

The chain carries TRBV27 and TRBJ1-4, with 9 bases matching TRBD1. J gave up 11 bases and V 1 base, and 11 bases lay outside the gene matches. Per germline, CDR1 MNHEY and CDR2 SMNVEV (reference sequence). This CDR3 region has 16 residues. The CDR3 DNA sequence: TGTGCCAGCAGTTTATTGGGGGGGACAGGGTACTTTAAACTGTTTTTT. Its protein product is CASSLLGGTGYFKLFF.

The chain uses TRBV5-4 and TRBJ2-5, with D perhaps matching TRBD1 (6 bases). The CDR3 spans 15 residues. Trimming removed 0 bases at V and 5 bases at J, with 14 bases between. Germline CDR1 reads SGHNT; CDR2 reads YYREEE (reference sequence). CDR3 loop: CASSLEGGALETQYF. CDR3 coding DNA: TGTGCCAGCAGCTTGGAAGGGGGAGCCTTGGAGACCCAGTACTTC.

The CDR3 region has the DNA TGTGCCAGCAGTGAAGTAGTCAGGGTCTCGGGCGAGCAGTACTTC. This gives the protein CASSEVVRVSGEQYF. The chain carries TRBV6-1 and TRBJ2-7; possibly TRBD1 for D (5 bases). The germline V gene has CDR1 MNHNS and CDR2 SASEGT. The V gene lost 1 base and the J gene lost 6 bases, with 16 bases spanning the gap. CDR3 length: 15 residues.

This clone occurred once. This chain connects TRBV28 to TRBJ1-4; 7 bases are a match to TRBD1. Germline CDR1 is MDHEN and CDR2 is SYDVKM. The CDR3 has 12 residues. Germline trimming cut 6 bases from V and 5 bases from J; bases unmatched to any gene: 0. The CDR3 is CASRTGNEKLFF. CDR3 sequence (DNA): TGTGCCAGCAGGACAGGGAATGAAAAACTGTTTTTT. Filled out from reference TRBV28 and TRBJ1-4, the complete variable domain reads DVKVTQSSRYLVKRTGEKVFLECVQDMDHENMFWYRQDPGLGLRLIYFSYDVKMKEKGDIPEGYSVSREKKERFSLILESASTNQTSMYLCASRTGNEKLFFGSGTQLSVL.

The gene calls are TRBV29-1 and TRBJ1-2, with TRBD1 matching over 9 bases. The CDR3 contains 15 residues. V shed 7 bases, J shed 5 bases, and the junction held 14 bases outside the gene matches. Looked up from germline, CDR1 is SQVTM and CDR2 is ANQGSEA. The CDR3: CSGGPGQGLSYGYTF. The CDR3 bases are TGCAGCGGGGGACCGGGACAGGGACTAAGTTATGGCTACACCTTC.

This sequence joins TRBV28 and TRBJ2-1, with D tentatively TRBD2 (6 bases). The CDR3 sequence is 15 residues long. CDR1 is MDHEN, CDR2 SYDVKM, per germline. V was trimmed by 6 bases and J by 6 bases, leaving 18 bases between them. For the CDR3, the DNA is TGTGCCAGCAGCTCGTCTAGCGTCTGGCGCAATGAGCAGTTCTTC. This translates into CASSSSSVWRNEQFF.

V gene TRBV6-6 combines with J gene TRBJ2-5, with 10 bases matching TRBD2. V was clipped by 7 bases and J by 4 bases; unmatched bases: 9. CDR3 length: 15 residues. Looked up from germline, CDR1 is MNHNY and CDR2 is SVGAGI (reference sequence). The CDR3 region is CASTQLAGVSETQYF. The CDR3 coding sequence is TGTGCCAGCACCCAGCTAGCGGGAGTTTCAGAGACCCAGTACTTC.

This clone was picked up a small number of times. The rearrangement links TRBV7-9 to TRBJ2-1; TRBD2 aligns across 7 bases. The V gene end was trimmed by 5 bases and the J gene end by 0 bases; junction bases not matched to a gene: 4. This CDR3 has 15 residues. Germline assignment: CDR1 SEHNR and CDR2 FQNEAQ (reference sequence). In DNA form, the CDR3 reads TGTGCCAGCAGCCGAGCGGGACCCTCCTACAATGAGCAGTTCTTC. Translating it yields CASSRAGPSYNEQFF.

The V call is TRBV7-9, the J call TRBJ1-2; TRBD1 matches 11 bases. Looked up from germline, CDR1 is SEHNR and CDR2 is FQNEAQ (reference sequence). The V segment lost 1 base and the J segment 6 bases; nucleotides outside the gene matches: 1. This CDR3 comprises 14 residues. This CDR3 is CASSLGTGGNGYTF. The CDR3 region has the DNA TGTGCCAGCAGCTTAGGGACAGGGGGCAATGGCTACACCTTC. Together with reference TRBV7-9 and TRBJ1-2, the CDR3 gives the full variable domain: DTGVSQNPRHKITKRGQNVTFRCDPISEHNRLYWYRQTLGQGPEFLTYFQNEAQLEKSRLLSDRFSAERPKGSFSTLEIQRTEQGDSAMYLCASSLGTGGNGYTFGSGTRLTVV.

This chain joins TRBV29-1 and TRBJ1-1; TRBD1 agrees at 8 bases. In germline, CDR1 is SQVTM, CDR2 ANQGSEA. After removal of 3 bases from V and 1 base from J, the junction contained 4 bases not matched to a gene. The CDR3 is made up of 14 amino acids. The CDR3 DNA sequence: TGCAGCGTTGATAGAGGACAGGGGAACACTGAAGCTTTCTTT. This sequence encodes CSVDRGQGNTEAFF.

This chain connects TRBV7-3 to TRBJ2-1; 10 bases fit TRBD1. Trimming removed 4 bases from V and 8 bases from J; junction bases left unmatched: 11. CDR1 is SGHTA and CDR2 is FQGTGA in the germline V gene. This CDR3 is 16 amino acids long. The CDR3 loop is CASSYLPGQGKDEQFF. Written as DNA, the CDR3 is TGTGCCAGCAGCTACCTCCCGGGACAGGGGAAAGATGAGCAGTTCTTC.